This T cell receptor (beta chain) was captured in a study of CD8+CD57+ T cells in acquired aplastic anemia (dated by TCRdb to about 2018). The study in broad terms: Extracted DNA from sorted CD4+ and CD8+ cells averaged around 3.3 ug, ranging from roughly 0.2 to 30 ug. Healthy donor samples averaged roughly 10 million reads for CD4+ and under 12 million for CD8+ cells.

The study deep-sequenced TCR repertoires of sorted CD4+ and CD8+ blood T cells from severe aplastic anemia patients and healthy subjects. Ficoll-Paque density gradient centrifugation was used to isolate peripheral blood mononuclear cells. Before DNA was extracted, CD4+ and CD8+ T cells were sorted using either FACS or magnetic beads. The CDR3, from cysteine to phenylalanine, totals 13 residues. The retained sequence is limited to the CDR3, 39 bases, with the frame set at the first base. V is cut back by 10 bases and J by 4 bases, with 3 bases in the junction unmatched. Sequences ENHRY (CDR1) and SYGVKD (CDR2) are obtained from the germline V gene. Note on this clonotype: Its antigen is not yet known. No base quality values were provided; no much bigger clone lies one nucleotide off.

What the research found in general, with its limitations: Patients and healthy controls showed no significant difference in CD8+ Simpson's diversity (P=0.060). Around 30 CD8+ CDR3 sequences were shared between patients and controls but appeared highly expressed in patients and within their immunodominant clones.

Profiling of TCR beta VDJ combinations and CDR3 sequences used genomic DNA as the template. An Illumina HiSeq 2000 was used for TCR repertoire sequencing. Per the source publication's procedure: Repertoires were assessed using TRBV/TRBJ rearrangement plots, CDR3 size and DJ length profiles, and Simpson's diversity index. The immunodominant clone was defined as the most abundant DNA sequence in deep sequencing data. CDR3 amino acid sequences were screened for sharing across subjects and were compared with published repertoires and the VDJdb database. TCRdb ran its own pipeline on the public reads, namely fastp trimming at Q25 and MiXCR clone calling, and kept in-frame beta chains. A single entry per CDR3 protein holds the most common genes and DNA from its merged rows. TCRdb's processing, not the authors', yielded these V and J calls. Recorded for this sample are about 110,000 distinct CDR3 sequences; 51% of them occurred a single time. The biggest ten clones account for under 35% of the sample.

The clonotype originates from a human donor in good health, serving as a control. Rearrangement joined TRBV10-3 to TRBJ2-1; TRBD2 agrees with 11 junctional bases. The specimen was sorted CD4+, CD8+, or CD8+CD57+ T cells (not recorded which) from PBMCs. CDR3 protein: CATGTSGYNEQFF. The DNA sequence is given as TGTGCCACCGGGACTAGCGGATACAATGAGCAGTTCTTC.